This entry lists 12 T cell receptor beta chains sequenced from one sample in a study of blood T cell repertoires in COVID-19. Sequencing used immunoSEQ multiplex PCR; TCRdb keeps in-frame clones, though not all of them. The repertoire holds hundreds of thousands of clones, with roughly 88% as singletons. The sequencing sample was made of peripheral blood. The receptors here all came from a human donor in a cohort sampled during active COVID-19.

The gene calls are TRBV27 and TRBJ1-4, with D perhaps TRBD1 (6 bases). From germline, CDR1 is MNHEY and CDR2 SMNVEV (reference sequence). Trimming pared 5 bases from V and 2 bases from J, leaving 15 bases between. This CDR3 contains 16 residues. The CDR3 reads CASSPLGGRTNEKLFF. CDR3 DNA: TGTGCCAGCAGTCCCCTCGGGGGGCGTACTAATGAAAAACTGTTTTTT. Full variable domain (outside the CDR3, taken from reference TRBV27 and TRBJ1-4): EAQVTQNPRYLITVTGKKLTVTCSQNMNHEYMSWYRQDPGLGLRQIYYSMNVEVTDKGDVPEGYKVSRKEKRNFPLILESPSPNQTSLYFCASSPLGGRTNEKLFFGSGTQLSVL.

The chain employs TRBV5-6 and TRBJ2-7; D possibly corresponds to TRBD1 (6 bases). The CDR3 runs 16 residues. Per the germline V gene, CDR1 is SGHDT and CDR2 is YYEEEE. The V and J ends lost 4 bases and 0 bases respectively, with 17 bases between them. The CDR3 DNA sequence: TGTGCCAGCAGCCCTAAGCCGACAGGCATCTCCTACGAGCAGTACTTC. The encoded protein is CASSPKPTGISYEQYF.

J is TRBJ2-7 and V is TRBV5-1, with TRBD2 as a possible D gene (5 bases). This CDR3 is built from 16 residues. CDR1 and CDR2 from the germline V gene are SGHRS and YFSETQ. V was pared by 1 base and J by 0 bases, with 14 bases between. The CDR3 DNA reads TGCGCCAGCAGCTTGAGTGCCCTAGCCTCCTCCTACGAGCAGTACTTC. Its protein is CASSLSALASSYEQYF.

This clone was picked up one time. The chain carries TRBV4-2 and TRBJ1-3; D unclear. The CDR3 extends over 12 amino acids. Trimming took off 4 bases at V and 10 bases at J, with 11 bases between the two ends. Germline CDR1 is LGHNA and CDR2 is YNFKEQ. DNA of the CDR3: TGTGCCAGCAGCCCTAACGTGGTGACCATATATTTT. This codes for CASSPNVVTIYF.

The chain recombines TRBV10-3 with TRBJ2-7; perhaps TRBD2 as D (6 bases). The germline CDR1 and CDR2 sequences are ENHRY and SYGVKD. The CDR3 has 16 residues. V lost 1 base, J lost 2 bases, and 15 bases lay in between. CDR3 amino acids: CAISELARRDTYEQYF. CDR3 bases: TGTGCCATCAGTGAGTTGGCGAGGCGGGATACCTACGAGCAGTACTTC.

The V and J genes are TRBV2 and TRBJ2-3; 11 bases fit TRBD1. The CDR3 is 14 amino acids. Germline assignment: CDR1 SNHLY and CDR2 FYNNEI. Trimming cost V 6 bases and J 5 bases; bases outside gene matches: 4. CDR3 residues: CASSADRGRDTQYF. The CDR3, as DNA: TGTGCCAGCAGCGCGGACAGGGGGCGAGATACGCAGTATTTT.

The CDR3 nucleotides read TGCGCCAGCAGCTTGGGGACGGGGGAAGAGACCCAGTACTTC. Translation gives CASSLGTGEETQYF. The chain combines TRBV5-1 with TRBJ2-5; possibly TRBD2 for D (6 bases). In germline, CDR1 is SGHRS, CDR2 YFSETQ. V dropped 0 bases and J dropped 3 bases, with 9 bases sitting between them. This CDR3 is 14 amino acids long.

J is TRBJ2-1 and V is TRBV3-1 (or the pseudogene TRBV3-2); 12 bases fit TRBD2. Germline values: CDR1 LGHDT, CDR2 YNNKEL (reference sequence). The CDR3 covers 14 residues. Germline trimming cut 1 base from V and 10 bases from J; bases unmatched to any gene: 2. CDR3 coding DNA: TGTGCCAGCAGCCAAGGGGGGACTAGCGGGGAGCAGTTCTTC. Protein: CASSQGGTSGEQFF.

The V call is TRBV21-1, the J call TRBJ2-7; TRBD2, the table's D call, was not compared with the DNA. TRBV21-1 is tagged as a pseudogene. This CDR3 has 13 residues. The CDR3 DNA sequence: TGTGCCAGCCTAGCTAGCGGGAGGTACGAGCAGTACTTC. Translated, it gives CASLASGRYEQYF.

The genes are TRBV5-1 and TRBJ1-5; 9 bases map to TRBD1. CDR1 is SGHRS and CDR2 is YFSETQ in the germline V gene. The CDR3 loop spans 14 amino acids. Trimming took 4 bases from V and 2 from J; bases not matched to a gene: 1. CDR3 sequence reads: CASSTGGGNQPQHF. The CDR3 DNA reads TGCGCCAGCAGCACAGGGGGCGGCAATCAGCCCCAGCATTTT.

The chain combines TRBV11-2 with TRBJ2-6; TRBD1 aligns across 7 bases. The CDR3 totals 15 residues. Germline-derived CDR1 and CDR2 are SGHAT and FQNNGV. With V trimmed by 4 bases and J by 2 bases, 2 bases remained unmatched. CDR3 nucleotides: TGTGCCAGCAGCTGGGACAGAGCTGGGGCCAACGTCCTGACTTTC. Amino acids: CASSWDRAGANVLTF. Combining the CDR3 with reference TRBV11-2 and TRBJ2-6 gives the whole variable domain EAGVAQSPRYKIIEKRQSVAFWCNPISGHATLYWYQQILGQGPKLLIQFQNNGVVDDSQLPKDRFSAERLKGVDSTLKIQPAKLEDSAVYLCASSWDRAGANVLTFGAGSRLTVL.

The V call is TRBV28, the J call TRBJ1-6; D is uncertain. The CDR3 runs 17 residues. CDR1 and CDR2 (germline): MDHEN, SYDVKM. V was shortened by 4 bases and J by 0 bases, with 13 bases between the two germline ends. As DNA, the CDR3 is TGTGCCAGCAGTTCTCTCAGGTCGAGCTCCTATAATTCACCCCTCCACTTT. It specifies CASSSLRSSSYNSPLHF.